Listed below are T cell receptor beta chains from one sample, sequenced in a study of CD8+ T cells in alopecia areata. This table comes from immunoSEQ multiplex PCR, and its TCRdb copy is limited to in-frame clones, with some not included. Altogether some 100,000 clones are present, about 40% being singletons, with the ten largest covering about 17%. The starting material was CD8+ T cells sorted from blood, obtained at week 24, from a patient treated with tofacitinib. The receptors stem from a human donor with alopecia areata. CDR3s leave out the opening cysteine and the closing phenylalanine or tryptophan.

ASSFGPEQY TRBV7-9 9 TRBJ2-7
AGGTGGRNTEAF TRBV6-1 12 TRBJ1-1
ASGRTFPYEQY TRBV6-5 11 TRBJ2-7
ASSSPGSSYEQY TRBV7-2 12 TRBJ2-7
ASSHWGAYEQY TRBV23-1 11 TRBJ2-7
ASSVEASRGSTDTQY TRBV6-1 15 TRBJ2-3
ASSFETPTYNEQF TRBV7-3 13 TRBJ2-1
ASSQDAREPYEQY TRBV4-1 13 TRBJ2-7
ASSLRQGIDQPQH TRBV4-1 13 TRBJ1-5
ATSSTSYNEQF TRBV15 11 TRBJ2-1
ASSHGTDYEQY TRBV5-8 11 TRBJ2-7
SVVAGVDSGANVLT TRBV29-1 14 TRBJ2-6
ASSTDRGPFYEQY TRBV19 13 TRBJ2-7
ASSPRGDEQF TRBV7-2 10 NA
ASSQDRGTSNEQF TRBV4-3 13 TRBJ2-1
SVEGGTSGRQTQY TRBV29-1 13 TRBJ2-5
ASSPQGTYNYGYT TRBV6-1 13 TRBJ1-2
ASSQGLAGGYTQY TRBV4-3 13 TRBJ2-3
SVRKGARTEAF TRBV29-1 11 TRBJ1-1
ASNRRGQSSYEQY TRBV27 13 TRBJ2-7
ASSLPSGSPVPYEQY TRBV7-9 15 TRBJ2-7
ATSSVVGVVREQY TRBV15 13 TRBJ2-7